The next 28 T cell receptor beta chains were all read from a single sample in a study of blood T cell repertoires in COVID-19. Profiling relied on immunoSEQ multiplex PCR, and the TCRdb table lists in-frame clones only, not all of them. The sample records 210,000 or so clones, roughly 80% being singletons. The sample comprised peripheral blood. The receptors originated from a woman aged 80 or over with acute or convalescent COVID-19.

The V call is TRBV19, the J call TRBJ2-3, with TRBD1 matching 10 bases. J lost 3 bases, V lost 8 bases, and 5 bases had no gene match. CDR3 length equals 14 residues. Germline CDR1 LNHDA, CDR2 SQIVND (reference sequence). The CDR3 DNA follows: TGTGCCAGTTCGCGGGACAGGGGTACAGATACGCAGTATTTT. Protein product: CASSRDRGTDTQYF.

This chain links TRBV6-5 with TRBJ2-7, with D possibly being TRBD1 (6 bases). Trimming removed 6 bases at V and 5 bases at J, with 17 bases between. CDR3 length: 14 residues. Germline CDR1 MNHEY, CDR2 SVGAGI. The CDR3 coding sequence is TGTGCCAGCAGGGCGGACAGTACTCTCCACGAGCAGTACTTC. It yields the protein CASRADSTLHEQYF.

The CDR3 here is CASSVTGGPGDTIYF. As DNA, the CDR3 is TGTGCCAGCAGCGTAACGGGGGGACCAGGGGACACCATATATTTT. This chain connects TRBV9 to TRBJ1-3, with a weak D call TRBD1 (6 bases). The V and J ends lost 1 base and 8 bases respectively, with 16 bases between them. Germline CDR1 is SGDLS and CDR2 is YYNGEE. The CDR3 has 15 residues. The whole variable domain, filled in from reference TRBV9 and TRBJ1-3, reads DSGVTQTPKHLITATGQRVTLRCSPRSGDLSVYWYQQSLDQGLQFLIQYYNGEERAKGNILERFSAQQFPDLHSELNLSSLELGDSALYFCASSVTGGPGDTIYFGEGSWLTVV.

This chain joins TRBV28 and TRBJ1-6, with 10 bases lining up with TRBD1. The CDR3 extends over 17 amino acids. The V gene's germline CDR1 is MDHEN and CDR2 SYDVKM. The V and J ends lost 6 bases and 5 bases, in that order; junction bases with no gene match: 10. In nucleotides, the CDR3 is TGTGCCAGCAGCTCCCCCGGGACAGGGGCTAATAATTCACCCCTCCACTTT. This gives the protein CASSSPGTGANNSPLHF.

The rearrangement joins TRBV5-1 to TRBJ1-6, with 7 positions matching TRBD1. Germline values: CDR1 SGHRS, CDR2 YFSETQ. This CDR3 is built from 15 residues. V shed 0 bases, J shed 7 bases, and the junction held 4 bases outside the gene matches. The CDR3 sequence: CASSLGGTENSPLHF. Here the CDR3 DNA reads TGCGCCAGCAGCTTGGGGGGGACAGAAAATTCACCCCTCCACTTT.

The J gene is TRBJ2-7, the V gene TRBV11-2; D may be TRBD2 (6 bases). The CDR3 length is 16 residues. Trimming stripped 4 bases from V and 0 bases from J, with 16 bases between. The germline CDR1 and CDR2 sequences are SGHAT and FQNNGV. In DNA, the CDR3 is TGTGCCAGCAGCTGGCCAGGAGGGGTTAGCTCCTACGAGCAGTACTTC. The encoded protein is CASSWPGGVSSYEQYF.

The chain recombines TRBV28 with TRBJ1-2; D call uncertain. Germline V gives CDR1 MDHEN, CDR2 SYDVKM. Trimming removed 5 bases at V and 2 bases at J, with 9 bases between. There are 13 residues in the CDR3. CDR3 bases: TGTGCCAGCAGTACCAGGTGGAACTATGGCTACACCTTC. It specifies CASSTRWNYGYTF.

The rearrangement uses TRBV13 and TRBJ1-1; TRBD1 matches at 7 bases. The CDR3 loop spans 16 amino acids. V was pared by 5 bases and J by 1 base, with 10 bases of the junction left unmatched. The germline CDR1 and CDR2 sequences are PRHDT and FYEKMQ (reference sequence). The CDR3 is CASSPDRGGANTEAFF. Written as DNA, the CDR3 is TGTGCCAGCAGCCCGGACAGAGGGGGCGCGAACACTGAAGCTTTCTTT.

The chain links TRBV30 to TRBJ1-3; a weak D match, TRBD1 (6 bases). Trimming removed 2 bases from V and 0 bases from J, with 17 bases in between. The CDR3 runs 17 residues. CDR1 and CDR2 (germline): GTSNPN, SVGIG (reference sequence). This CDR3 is CAWSPLGQPPSGNTIYF. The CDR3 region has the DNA TGTGCCTGGAGTCCCCTCGGACAGCCCCCCTCTGGAAACACCATATATTTT.

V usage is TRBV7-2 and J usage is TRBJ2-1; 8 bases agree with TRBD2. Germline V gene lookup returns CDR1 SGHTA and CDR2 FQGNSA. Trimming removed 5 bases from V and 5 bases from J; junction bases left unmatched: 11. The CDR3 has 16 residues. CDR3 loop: CASSLQSGSPHNEQFF. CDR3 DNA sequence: TGTGCCAGCAGCCTCCAAAGCGGGAGTCCCCACAATGAGCAGTTCTTC.

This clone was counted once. The CDR3 loop reads CAWSRGRLAGGLNTGELFF. The CDR3 DNA is TGTGCCTGGAGCCGTGGTAGACTAGCGGGGGGGCTGAACACCGGGGAGCTGTTTTTT. The chain carries TRBV30 and TRBJ2-2, with 14 bases that match TRBD2. Losses at the gene ends were 3 bases for V and 1 base for J; bases not matched to a gene: 10. The CDR3 consists of 19 residues. Germline lookup yields CDR1 GTSNPN and CDR2 SVGIG (reference sequence).

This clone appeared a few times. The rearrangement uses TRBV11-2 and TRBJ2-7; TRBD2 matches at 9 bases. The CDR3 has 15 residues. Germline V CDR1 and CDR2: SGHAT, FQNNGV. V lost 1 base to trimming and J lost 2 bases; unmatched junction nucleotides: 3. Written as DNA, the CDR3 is TGTGCCAGCAGCTTAGGGACTAGCGTTACCTACGAGCAGTACTTC. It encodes CASSLGTSVTYEQYF.

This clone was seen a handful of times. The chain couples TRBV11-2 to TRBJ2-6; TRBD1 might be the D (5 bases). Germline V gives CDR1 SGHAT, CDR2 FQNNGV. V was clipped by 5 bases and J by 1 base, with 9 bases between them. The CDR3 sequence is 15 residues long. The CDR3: CASSIQGSGANVLTF. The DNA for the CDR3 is TGTGCCAGCAGCATTCAGGGTTCTGGGGCCAACGTCCTGACTTTC.

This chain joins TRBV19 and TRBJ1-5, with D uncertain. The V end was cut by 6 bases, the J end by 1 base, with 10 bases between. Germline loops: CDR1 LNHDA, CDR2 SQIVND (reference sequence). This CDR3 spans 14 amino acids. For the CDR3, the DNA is TGTGCCAGTAGCCCAGGCGGGAGCAATCAGCCCCAGCATTTT. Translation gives CASSPGGSNQPQHF. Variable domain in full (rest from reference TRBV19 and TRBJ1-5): DGGITQSPKYLFRKEGQNVTLSCEQNLNHDAMYWYRQDPGQGLRLIYYSQIVNDFQKGDIAEGYSVSREKKESFPLTVTSAQKNPTAFYLCASSPGGSNQPQHFGDGTRLSIL.

CDR3 region: CASSFSQGSSGNTIYF. For the CDR3, the DNA is TGTGCCAGCAGCTTCTCGCAGGGGAGCTCTGGAAACACCATATATTTT. The genes are TRBV7-8 and TRBJ1-3; perhaps TRBD1 as D (6 bases). Germline loops: CDR1 SGHVS, CDR2 FQNEAQ. Trimming took 3 bases from V and 0 from J, leaving 12 bases between them. This CDR3 has 16 amino acids.

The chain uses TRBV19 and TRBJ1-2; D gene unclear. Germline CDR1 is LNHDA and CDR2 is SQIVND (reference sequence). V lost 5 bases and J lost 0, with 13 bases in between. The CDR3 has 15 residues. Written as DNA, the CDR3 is TGTGCCAGTAGTTTCCACGGGGAAGCTAACTATGGCTACACCTTC. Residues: CASSFHGEANYGYTF.

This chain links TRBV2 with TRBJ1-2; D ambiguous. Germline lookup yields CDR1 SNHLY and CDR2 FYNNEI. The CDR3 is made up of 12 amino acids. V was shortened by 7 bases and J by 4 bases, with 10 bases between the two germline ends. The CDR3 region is CASNQVGYGYTF. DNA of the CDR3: TGTGCCAGCAATCAGGTTGGCTATGGCTACACCTTC.

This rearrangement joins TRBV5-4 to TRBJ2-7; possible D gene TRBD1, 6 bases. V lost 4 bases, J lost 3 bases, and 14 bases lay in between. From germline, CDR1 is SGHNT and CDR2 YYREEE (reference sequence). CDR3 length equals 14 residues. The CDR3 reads CASSPRDTVYEQYF. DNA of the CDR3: TGTGCCAGCAGCCCCCGGGACACAGTCTACGAGCAGTACTTC.

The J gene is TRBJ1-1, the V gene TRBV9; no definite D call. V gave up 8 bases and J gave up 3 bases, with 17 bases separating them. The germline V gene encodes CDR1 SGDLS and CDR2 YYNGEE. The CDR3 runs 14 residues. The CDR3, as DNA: TGTGCCAGTTCGATCGGCCCCGAGGACACTGAAGCTTTCTTT. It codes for CASSIGPEDTEAFF.

As DNA, the CDR3 is TGTGCCAGCAGCTTCCGGACAGGATACAATGAGCAGTTCTTC. This translates into CASSFRTGYNEQFF. This sequence joins TRBV7-9 and TRBJ2-1; 7 bases are a match to TRBD1. The CDR3 sequence is 14 residues long. Germline lookup yields CDR1 SEHNR and CDR2 FQNEAQ (reference sequence). The ends lost 3 bases at V and 4 bases at J; junction bases unmatched: 3. Variable domain in full (rest from reference TRBV7-9 and TRBJ2-1): DTGVSQNPRHKITKRGQNVTFRCDPISEHNRLYWYRQTLGQGPEFLTYFQNEAQLEKSRLLSDRFSAERPKGSFSTLEIQRTEQGDSAMYLCASSFRTGYNEQFFGPGTRLTVL.

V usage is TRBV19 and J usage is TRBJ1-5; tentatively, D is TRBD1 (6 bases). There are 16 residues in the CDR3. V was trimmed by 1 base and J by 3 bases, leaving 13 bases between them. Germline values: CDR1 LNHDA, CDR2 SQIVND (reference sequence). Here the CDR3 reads CASSIAPTGNNQPQHF. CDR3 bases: TGTGCCAGTAGTATAGCCCCCACAGGGAACAATCAGCCCCAGCATTTT. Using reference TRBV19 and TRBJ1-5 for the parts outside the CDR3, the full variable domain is DGGITQSPKYLFRKEGQNVTLSCEQNLNHDAMYWYRQDPGQGLRLIYYSQIVNDFQKGDIAEGYSVSREKKESFPLTVTSAQKNPTAFYLCASSIAPTGNNQPQHFGDGTRLSIL.

CDR3 region: CASSFDRGFNEKLFF. CDR3 nucleotide sequence: TGTGCCAGCAGCTTCGACAGGGGGTTTAATGAAAAACTGTTTTTT. The J gene is TRBJ1-4, the V gene TRBV7-2; 9 nucleotides agree with TRBD1. The V segment lost 3 bases and the J segment 4 bases; nucleotides outside the gene matches: 3. The CDR3 is 15 residues long. The germline V gene has CDR1 SGHTA and CDR2 FQGNSA.

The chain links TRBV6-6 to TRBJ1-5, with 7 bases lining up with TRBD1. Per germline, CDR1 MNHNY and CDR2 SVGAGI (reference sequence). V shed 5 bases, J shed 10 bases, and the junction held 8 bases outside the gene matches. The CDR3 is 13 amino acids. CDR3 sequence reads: CASSPGQLIPQHF. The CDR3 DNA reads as TGTGCCAGCAGTCCGGGACAGCTGATCCCCCAGCATTTT.

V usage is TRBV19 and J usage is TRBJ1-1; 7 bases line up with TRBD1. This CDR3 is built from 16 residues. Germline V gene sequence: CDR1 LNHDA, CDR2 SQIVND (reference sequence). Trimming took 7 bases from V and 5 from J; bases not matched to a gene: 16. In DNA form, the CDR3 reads TGTGCCAGTATTCCAGGGACAGATGGGGCCTGGACTGAAGCTTTCTTT. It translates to CASIPGTDGAWTEAFF.

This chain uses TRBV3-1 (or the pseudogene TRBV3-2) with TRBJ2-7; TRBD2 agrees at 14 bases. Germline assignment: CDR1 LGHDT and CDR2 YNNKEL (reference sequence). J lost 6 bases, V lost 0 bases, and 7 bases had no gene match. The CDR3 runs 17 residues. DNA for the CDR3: TGTGCCAGCAGCCAAGACGTGGGACTAGCGGGAGTTGGCGAGCAGTACTTC. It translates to CASSQDVGLAGVGEQYF.

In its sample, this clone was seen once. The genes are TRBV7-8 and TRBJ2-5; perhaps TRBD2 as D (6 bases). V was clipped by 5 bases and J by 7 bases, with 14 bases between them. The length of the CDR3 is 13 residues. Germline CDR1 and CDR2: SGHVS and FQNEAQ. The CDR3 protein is CASSPIAERTQYF. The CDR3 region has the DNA TGTGCCAGCAGCCCTATAGCGGAAAGGACCCAGTACTTC.

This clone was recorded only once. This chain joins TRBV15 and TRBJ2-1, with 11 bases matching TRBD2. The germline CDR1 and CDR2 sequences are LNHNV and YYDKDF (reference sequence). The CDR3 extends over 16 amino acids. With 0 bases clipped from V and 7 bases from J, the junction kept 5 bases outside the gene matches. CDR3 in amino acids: CATSREAIAGGNEQFF. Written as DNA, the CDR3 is TGTGCCACCAGCAGAGAAGCGATAGCGGGAGGGAATGAGCAGTTCTTC.

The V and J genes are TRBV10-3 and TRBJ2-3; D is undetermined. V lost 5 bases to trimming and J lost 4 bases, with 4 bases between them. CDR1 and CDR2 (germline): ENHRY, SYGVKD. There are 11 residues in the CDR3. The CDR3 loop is CAISIADTQYF. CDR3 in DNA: TGTGCCATCAGTATCGCAGATACGCAGTATTTT.